This T cell receptor (beta chain) was sequenced for a study of OX40 agonist ivuxolimab in advanced cancers. As for the study in general: Patients were treated with ivuxolimab, an agonistic anti-OX40 (CD134) antibody.

This clone was counted once. The V end was cut by 3 bases, the J end by 1 base, with 6 bases between. The CDR3 is made up of 13 amino acids. The germline V gene encodes CDR1 SGHTA and CDR2 FQGNSA. TCRdb's table, derived via immunoSEQ multiplex PCR, lists solely in-frame clones and lacks some. Here the sample spans just under 80,000 clones, roughly 86% being singletons. The material was CD4+ or CD8+ T cells sorted from blood, obtained in a trial of the OX40 agonist ivuxolimab. This chain uses TRBV7-2 with TRBJ1-1; D gene uncertain. This TCR derives from an adult with an advanced solid tumor such as melanoma, head and neck, liver or kidney cancer. The CDR3 region is CASSFGENTEAFF. DNA for the CDR3: TGTGCCAGCAGCTTTGGGGAGAACACTGAAGCTTTCTTT.